These T cell receptor beta chains were read from a single sample in a study of vaccination and CD4 T cells after COVID-19. These receptors have no identified antigens. TCRdb re-called the PCR reads through MiXCR, storing one row per CDR3 protein. The repertoire includes about 5,200 distinct CDR3 sequences, 35% to 50% of them detected once, and 30% to 40% sits in the top ten. Input material: CD4+ T cells from blood, cultured in vitro. Receptor source: a human donor who had recovered from COVID-19. CDR3s include the opening cysteine and the closing phenylalanine or tryptophan. D genes are given only for firm matches. Clone size is not always given. Where it is, it says once, few, many or a class for expanded clones.

j_call: TRBJ1-5; clone_size: few; d_call: .; v_call: TRBV20-1; cdr3_aa: CSAVGHSNQPQHF; cdr3_nt: TGCAGTGCTGTTGGGCATAGCAATCAGCCCCAGCATTTT
j_call: TRBJ1-1; clone_size: .; d_call: .; v_call: TRBV6-1; cdr3_aa: CASSVSQGWSTEAFF; cdr3_nt: TGTGCCAGCTCAGTAAGTCAGGGGTGGTCCACTGAAGCTTTCTTT
j_call: TRBJ1-4; clone_size: .; d_call: TRBD1; v_call: TRBV20-1; cdr3_aa: CSARSRGGEKLFF; cdr3_nt: TGCAGTGCTAGAAGCAGGGGGGGCGAAAAACTGTTTTTT
j_call: TRBJ1-1; clone_size: few; d_call: .; v_call: TRBV5-1; cdr3_aa: CASSVSGWLTEAFF; cdr3_nt: TGCGCCAGCAGCGTTTCGGGGTGGCTCACTGAAGCTTTCTTT
j_call: TRBJ2-7; clone_size: .; d_call: .; v_call: TRBV2; cdr3_aa: CASNDAGKAYEQYF; cdr3_nt: TGTGCCAGCAACGACGCCGGGAAAGCCTACGAGCAGTACTTC
j_call: TRBJ1-4; clone_size: .; d_call: TRBD1; v_call: TRBV20-1; cdr3_aa: CSATGGAGNNEKLFF; cdr3_nt: TGCAGTGCCACAGGGGGCGCCGGGAATAATGAAAAACTGTTTTTT
j_call: TRBJ1-2; clone_size: few; d_call: .; v_call: TRBV12-3/TRBV12-4; cdr3_aa: CASSLGPERGYTF; cdr3_nt: TGTGCCAGCAGTTTGGGCCCTGAGAGGGGCTACACCTTC
j_call: TRBJ1-2; clone_size: .; d_call: .; v_call: TRBV27; cdr3_aa: CASSRGSHYYGYTF; cdr3_nt: TGTGCCAGCAGTCGGGGCAGCCACTACTATGGCTACACCTTC
j_call: TRBJ2-6; clone_size: .; d_call: .; v_call: TRBV7-3; cdr3_aa: CASSLRQSSGANVLTF; cdr3_nt: TGTGCCAGCAGCTTAAGACAGTCTTCTGGGGCCAACGTCCTGACTTTC
j_call: TRBJ2-3; clone_size: .; d_call: TRBD2; v_call: TRBV5-4; cdr3_aa: CASSRRLAATDTQYF; cdr3_nt: TGTGCCAGCAGCCGAAGACTAGCGGCGACAGATACGCAGTATTTT
j_call: TRBJ2-5; clone_size: few; d_call: TRBD2; v_call: TRBV7-2; cdr3_aa: CASSLVGLAGGPAKLQETQYF; cdr3_nt: TGTGCCAGCAGCTTAGTTGGTCTAGCGGGGGGACCAGCTAAATTACAAGAGACCCAGTACTTC
j_call: TRBJ2-3; clone_size: medium-sized; d_call: TRBD2; v_call: TRBV10-3; cdr3_aa: CAISESVGGGTFRDTQYF; cdr3_nt: TGTGCCATCAGTGAGTCAGTCGGCGGGGGGACCTTCAGGGATACGCAGTATTTT
j_call: TRBJ2-5; clone_size: .; d_call: TRBD2; v_call: TRBV20-1; cdr3_aa: CSAPWAGGLAGQETQYF; cdr3_nt: TGCAGTGCTCCATGGGCGGGGGGACTAGCGGGACAAGAGACCCAGTACTTC
j_call: TRBJ1-5; clone_size: .; d_call: TRBD1; v_call: TRBV24-1; cdr3_aa: CATRSSQGANQPQHF; cdr3_nt: TGTGCCACCAGGTCGAGCCAGGGGGCGAATCAGCCCCAGCATTTT
j_call: TRBJ2-1; clone_size: few; d_call: .; v_call: TRBV20-1; cdr3_aa: CSARDWRGLAATEQFF; cdr3_nt: TGCAGTGCTAGAGATTGGCGAGGGCTTGCGGCCACTGAGCAGTTCTTC
j_call: TRBJ2-2; clone_size: large; d_call: TRBD1; v_call: TRBV9; cdr3_aa: CASSATGANTGELFF; cdr3_nt: TGTGCCAGCAGCGCGACAGGGGCGAACACCGGGGAGCTGTTTTTT
j_call: TRBJ2-1; clone_size: few; d_call: .; v_call: TRBV6-5; cdr3_aa: CASSYSRGMHEQFF; cdr3_nt: TGTGCCAGCAGTTACTCGAGGGGTATGCATGAGCAGTTCTTC
j_call: TRBJ1-5; clone_size: .; d_call: .; v_call: TRBV24-1; cdr3_aa: CATSPGGRSNQPQHF; cdr3_nt: TGTGCCACCAGCCCTGGGGGCAGAAGCAATCAGCCCCAGCATTTT
j_call: TRBJ2-1; clone_size: .; d_call: TRBD2; v_call: TRBV2; cdr3_aa: CASSPQLAGGIDEQFF; cdr3_nt: TGTGCCAGCAGCCCTCAACTAGCGGGGGGGATCGATGAGCAGTTCTTC
j_call: TRBJ1-1; clone_size: .; d_call: .; v_call: TRBV6-1; cdr3_aa: CASSGWGNTEAFF; cdr3_nt: TGTGCCAGCAGTGGTTGGGGGAACACTGAAGCTTTCTTT